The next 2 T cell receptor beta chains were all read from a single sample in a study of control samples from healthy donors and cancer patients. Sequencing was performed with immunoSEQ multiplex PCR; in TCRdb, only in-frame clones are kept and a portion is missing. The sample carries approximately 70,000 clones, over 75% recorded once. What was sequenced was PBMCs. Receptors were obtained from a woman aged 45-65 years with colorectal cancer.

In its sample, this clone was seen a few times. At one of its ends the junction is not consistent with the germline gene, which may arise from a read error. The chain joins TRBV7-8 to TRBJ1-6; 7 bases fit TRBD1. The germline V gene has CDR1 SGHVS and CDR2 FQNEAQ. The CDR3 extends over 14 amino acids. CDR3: CASSLGGAYAPLHF. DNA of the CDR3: TGTGCCAGCAGTTTAGGGGGCGCGTACGCACCCCTCCACTTT.

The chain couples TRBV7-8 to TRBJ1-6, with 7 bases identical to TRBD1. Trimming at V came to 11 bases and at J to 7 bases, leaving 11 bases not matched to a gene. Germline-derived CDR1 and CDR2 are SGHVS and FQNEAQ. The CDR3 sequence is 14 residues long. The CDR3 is CAAGFLGQNSPLHF. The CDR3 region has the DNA TGTGCCGCCGGCTTTTTGGGACAGAATTCACCCCTCCACTTT.